One and the same sample provided the 30 T cell receptor beta chains below, sequenced in a study of CD8 T cells in Susac syndrome. RNA amounts of roughly 0.45 to 1 ug underwent reverse transcription with random hexamers. TCRdb re-derived calls from the immunoSEQ multiplex PCR reads in MiXCR, one entry per CDR3 protein. The sample includes about 130,000 distinct CDR3 sequences, over 80% of them seen just once. Sequences were obtained from CD8+ T cells from PBMCs. These receptors were taken from a human donor with multiple sclerosis.

This chain connects TRBV5-1 to TRBJ2-1; 8 nucleotides align to TRBD1. This CDR3 contains 15 residues. Trimming at V came to 0 bases and at J to 8 bases, leaving 7 bases not matched to a gene. Per the germline V gene, CDR1 is SGHRS and CDR2 is YFSETQ. CDR3 protein: CASSLAGGPFDEQFF. For the CDR3, the DNA is TGCGCCAGCAGCTTGGCAGGGGGCCCCTTCGATGAGCAGTTCTTC. The whole variable domain, filled in from reference TRBV5-1 and TRBJ2-1, reads KAGVTQTPRYLIKTRGQQVTLSCSPISGHRSVSWYQQTPGQGLQFLFEYFSETQRNKGNFPGRFSGRQFSNSRSEMNVSTLELGDSALYLCASSLAGGPFDEQFFGPGTRLTVL.

The J gene is TRBJ2-2, the V gene TRBV27, with D tentatively TRBD1 (6 bases). The germline V gene has CDR1 MNHEY and CDR2 SMNVEV (reference sequence). CDR3 length: 16 amino acids. V lost 7 bases and J 3 bases, leaving 18 bases between the germline ends. CDR3 region: CASTNAGELDTGELFF. The CDR3 coding sequence is TGTGCCAGCACCAACGCAGGGGAGTTGGACACCGGGGAGCTGTTTTTT.

The chain carries TRBV7-9 and TRBJ1-5; 7 bases map to TRBD1. The germline CDR1 and CDR2 sequences are SEHNR and FQNEAQ (reference sequence). The ends lost 6 bases at V and 2 bases at J; junction bases unmatched: 4. This CDR3 is built from 14 residues. In DNA, the CDR3 is TGTGCCAGCAGTTTTACAGGGGGCAATCAGCCCCAGCATTTT. This codes for CASSFTGGNQPQHF.

The chain employs TRBV29-1 and TRBJ1-1, with TRBD1 identical over 7 bases. Per the germline V gene, CDR1 is SQVTM and CDR2 is ANQGSEA. The CDR3 sequence is 13 residues long. The junction had 9 bases not matched to a gene; V was cut back by 6 bases and J by 5 bases. The CDR3 region is CSVSLTGSTEAFF. Here the CDR3 DNA reads TGCAGCGTCTCTCTGACAGGGTCTACTGAAGCTTTCTTT.

The chain employs TRBV5-1 and TRBJ1-1, with no clear D. Trimming pared 5 bases from V and 7 bases from J, leaving 6 bases between. This CDR3 comprises 10 residues. The germline CDR1 and CDR2 sequences are SGHRS and YFSETQ. The CDR3 loop reads CASRGFEAFF. Written as DNA, the CDR3 is TGCGCCAGCAGAGGATTTGAAGCTTTCTTT.

V gene TRBV24-1 combines with J gene TRBJ1-1; D is unresolved. V was shortened by 5 bases and J by 5 bases, with 5 bases between the two germline ends. The CDR3 is 11 amino acids. Per the germline V gene, CDR1 is KGHDR and CDR2 is SFDVKD. CDR3 DNA: TGTGCCACCAGTGTAGGGACTGAAGCTTTCTTT. Translating gives CATSVGTEAFF.

This chain joins TRBV11-2 and TRBJ2-1, with TRBD2 matching over 10 bases. Unmatched junction bases numbered 15, after V lost 5 bases and J lost 8 bases. Germline values: CDR1 SGHAT, CDR2 FQNNGV. The CDR3 is 17 residues long. CDR3 loop: CASSPPSGSAPGDEQFF. CDR3 DNA sequence: TGTGCCAGCAGCCCCCCTAGCGGGAGCGCCCCCGGGGATGAGCAGTTCTTC.

This clonotype was seen only a few times. The chain employs TRBV29-1 and TRBJ2-7; perhaps TRBD1 as D (6 bases). The CDR3 runs 11 residues. Germline V CDR1 and CDR2: SQVTM, ANQGSEA. The germline V and J ends were trimmed by 7 bases and 5 bases, with 12 bases remaining between them. The CDR3: CSGTANNEQYF. In DNA, the CDR3 is TGCAGCGGGACAGCCAACAACGAGCAGTACTTC.

The chain links TRBV1 to TRBJ2-6. TRBV1 is shown as a pseudogene. This CDR3 is 18 amino acids long. The CDR3 region has the DNA TGCACCAGCAGAACGGAACGTTGTGCACAAAGTCGGGCCAACGTCCTGACTTTC. Its protein is CTSRTERCAQSRANVLTF.

V gene TRBV6-2 or TRBV6-3 combines with J gene TRBJ2-3; a weak D match, TRBD2 (6 bases). The CDR3 contains 13 residues. V lost 2 bases, J lost 8 bases, and 11 bases lay in between. CDR1 is MNHEY and CDR2 is SVGEGT in the germline V gene. CDR3 nucleotide sequence: TGTGCCAGCAGTTACGCGGGAACATTTACGCAGTATTTT. This sequence encodes CASSYAGTFTQYF.

The J gene is TRBJ2-7, the V gene TRBV2; D uncertain. This CDR3 contains 12 residues. The ends were cut back, 10 bases at V and 5 bases at J, with 15 bases in the middle. The V gene's germline CDR1 is SNHLY and CDR2 FYNNEI. This chain's CDR3 is CATHQKTDEQYF. In DNA, the CDR3 is TGTGCCACCCACCAGAAAACCGACGAGCAGTACTTC.

This clonotype showed up just once. This rearrangement joins TRBV24-1 to TRBJ2-1; perhaps TRBD2 as D (5 bases). There are 15 residues in the CDR3. V lost 8 bases and J lost 1, with 14 bases in between. The germline V gene encodes CDR1 KGHDR and CDR2 SFDVKD. The CDR3 sequence is CATIERPGSYNEQFF. The CDR3 coding sequence is TGTGCCACCATTGAGAGGCCGGGATCCTACAATGAGCAGTTCTTC.

The chain employs TRBV6-2 or TRBV6-3 and TRBJ1-1; no reliable D call. Trimming cost V 10 bases and J 0 bases, with 6 bases left between them. Germline V lookup: CDR1 MNHEY, CDR2 SVGEGT. The CDR3 length is 11 residues. In DNA form, the CDR3 reads TGTGCCACCCTAATGAACACTGAAGCTTTCTTT. Translation gives CATLMNTEAFF.

The rearrangement joins TRBV15 to TRBJ2-1; the match to TRBD2 covers 10 bases. With 9 bases clipped from V and 8 bases from J, the junction kept 7 bases outside the gene matches. The CDR3 is made up of 13 amino acids. The germline V gene has CDR1 LNHNV and CDR2 YYDKDF (reference sequence). The CDR3: CATRLAGEYEQFF. For the CDR3, the DNA is TGTGCCACGCGTCTAGCGGGAGAGTATGAGCAGTTCTTC.

The rearrangement links TRBV12-3 or TRBV12-4 to TRBJ2-2; maybe TRBD2 (6 bases). Trimming shortened V by 6 bases and J by 3 bases, and 14 bases separated the two germline ends. This CDR3 has 15 residues. CDR3 sequence: CASRLGTHYTGELFF. The CDR3 bases are TGTGCCAGCAGACTCGGGACTCACTACACCGGGGAGCTGTTTTTT.

This clonotype was observed once. V usage is TRBV7-9 and J usage is TRBJ1-6, with D unresolved. Trimming shortened V by 2 bases and J by 10 bases, and 12 bases separated the two germline ends. The CDR3 is 14 residues long. Germline CDR1 reads SEHNR; CDR2 reads FQNEAQ (reference sequence). CDR3 DNA sequence: TGTGCCAGCAGCTTACCAGCCCTTATCTCACCCCTCCACTTT. Translating it yields CASSLPALISPLHF.

This clonotype was seen a handful of times. The J gene is TRBJ2-7, the V gene TRBV20-1; either TRBD1 or TRBD2 may fit D (5 bases each). The CDR3 has 13 residues. V lost 6 bases and J lost 4, with 16 bases in between. Germline V gene lookup returns CDR1 DFQATT and CDR2 SNEGSKA (reference sequence). The CDR3 is CSAWDPSAYEQYF. CDR3 nucleotides: TGCAGTGCCTGGGACCCGTCCGCGTACGAGCAGTACTTC.

The chain joins TRBV5-6 to TRBJ2-1; 8 bases are shared with TRBD2. Germline trimming cut 5 bases from V and 8 bases from J; bases unmatched to any gene: 9. The CDR3 runs to 14 residues. CDR1 SGHDT and CDR2 YYEEEE come from the germline V gene. Here the CDR3 DNA reads TGTGCCAGCAGTCCGGGACTAGGTGCGGATGAGCAGTTCTTC. It specifies CASSPGLGADEQFF.

This clonotype was detected a few times. The chain couples TRBV4-1 to TRBJ1-3; 9 bases line up with TRBD1. CDR1 is MGHRA, CDR2 YSYEKL, per germline. V lost 0 bases and J lost 8; bases outside the gene matches: 5. The CDR3 length is 15 residues. The CDR3, as DNA: TGCGCCAGCAGCCAAGAACCGGGACAGGGCTACACCATATATTTT. It specifies CASSQEPGQGYTIYF.

The V call is TRBV11-2, the J call TRBJ1-5, with D possibly TRBD1 on 5 matching bases. Per the germline V gene, CDR1 is SGHAT and CDR2 is FQNNGV. V gave up 0 bases and J gave up 2 bases, with 26 bases separating them. CDR3 length equals 21 residues. The CDR3 bases are TGTGCCAGCAGCTTAGAGCCGGGGAGGCAGGGACCTCCCATAGGCAATCAGCCCCAGCATTTT. It specifies CASSLEPGRQGPPIGNQPQHF. Full variable domain (missing parts from reference TRBV11-2 and TRBJ1-5): EAGVAQSPRYKIIEKRQSVAFWCNPISGHATLYWYQQILGQGPKLLIQFQNNGVVDDSQLPKDRFSAERLKGVDSTLKIQPAKLEDSAVYLCASSLEPGRQGPPIGNQPQHFGDGTRLSIL.

The V gene is TRBV28, the J gene TRBJ2-7; 7 bases are shared with TRBD1. Losses at the gene ends were 5 bases for V and 6 bases for J; bases not matched to a gene: 1. Germline V gene lookup returns CDR1 MDHEN and CDR2 SYDVKM. CDR3 length: 11 amino acids. CDR3 DNA sequence: TGTGCCAGCAGTACAGGGGTCGAGCAGTACTTC. Translation: CASSTGVEQYF.

V gene TRBV6-2 or TRBV6-3 combines with J gene TRBJ1-2; a possible D gene is TRBD1 (5 bases). Trimming took 2 bases from V and 6 from J, leaving 13 bases between them. CDR3 length equals 14 residues. The germline V gene encodes CDR1 MNHEY and CDR2 SVGEGT. The chain's CDR3 is CASSYMGVTDGYTF. CDR3 sequence (DNA): TGTGCCAGCAGTTACATGGGGGTAACTGATGGCTACACCTTC.

V and J are TRBV9 and TRBJ2-1; maybe TRBD1 (6 bases). Germline CDR1 SGDLS, CDR2 YYNGEE. The CDR3 contains 17 residues. V dropped 0 bases and J dropped 1 base, with 14 bases sitting between them. The CDR3 sequence: CASSVGGGRGSYNEQFF. In nucleotides, the CDR3 is TGTGCCAGCAGCGTAGGTGGGGGAAGGGGGTCCTACAATGAGCAGTTCTTC.

The chain uses TRBV7-9 and TRBJ2-5, with a weak D call TRBD1 (5 bases). The CDR3 runs to 15 residues. CDR1 and CDR2 from the germline V gene are SEHNR and FQNEAQ (reference sequence). V dropped 10 bases and J dropped 3 bases, with 21 bases sitting between them. The CDR3 here is CATTSRQGYEETQYF. Here the CDR3 DNA reads TGTGCCACCACCAGTAGGCAGGGATACGAAGAGACCCAGTACTTC.

This chain connects TRBV29-1 to TRBJ2-2; D remains ambiguous. Deletions cut 5 bases from V and 6 bases from J, with 10 bases between. Per germline, CDR1 SQVTM and CDR2 ANQGSEA. The CDR3 consists of 12 residues. CDR3 in DNA: TGCAGCGTTCCCCTCCCTCCCGGGGAGCTGTTTTTT. Translating gives CSVPLPPGELFF.

The chain carries TRBV12-3 or TRBV12-4 and TRBJ2-2; D uncertain. The CDR3 sequence is 17 residues long. Trimming stripped 3 bases from V and 1 base from J, with 15 bases between. DNA for the CDR3: TGTGCCAGCAGTTTGTGGGATTGGTCCCTGAACACCGGGGAGCTGTTTTTT. The encoded protein is CASSLWDWSLNTGELFF.

V is TRBV7-8 and J is TRBJ2-1; D call uncertain. V was shortened by 3 bases and J by 1 base, with 7 bases between the two germline ends. Germline V gives CDR1 SGHVS, CDR2 FQNEAQ. This CDR3 is built from 14 residues. CDR3 DNA: TGTGCCAGCAGCTTGGACCCGTCCTACAATGAGCAGTTCTTC. Translated: CASSLDPSYNEQFF.

The V gene is TRBV3-1, the J gene TRBJ2-1; D unresolved. The CDR3 covers 13 residues. Trimming left V 1 base short and J 7 bases short, with 8 bases between. Per the germline V gene, CDR1 is LGHDT and CDR2 is YNNKEL (reference sequence). CDR3 DNA sequence: TGTGCCAGCAGCCAAGTTGAGGCGAATGAGCAGTTCTTC. Protein product: CASSQVEANEQFF.

The chain combines TRBV27 with TRBJ1-1, with a possible D match to TRBD1 (5 bases). This CDR3 has 15 amino acids. Germline CDR1 is MNHEY and CDR2 is SMNVEV (reference sequence). Trimming pared 1 base from V and 2 bases from J, leaving 11 bases between. CDR3 protein: CASSLYSRGNTEAFF. CDR3 in DNA: TGTGCCAGCAGTTTATATAGTAGGGGAAACACTGAAGCTTTCTTT.

The chain employs TRBV28 and TRBJ2-7; 8 nucleotides align to TRBD2. The germline gives CDR1 MDHEN, CDR2 SYDVKM. The CDR3 contains 16 residues. Trimming took 5 bases from V and 0 from J; bases not matched to a gene: 9. CDR3 region: CASSLKAGALSYEQYV. The CDR3 DNA sequence: TGTGCCAGCAGTCTAAAAGCGGGAGCCCTCTCCTACGAGCAGTACGTC.